A single sample gave rise to the 24 T cell receptor beta chains below, sequenced in a study of cytomegalovirus exposure and HLA in healthy donors. PCR employed 60 Vbeta and 13 Jbeta primers. Measured with immunoSEQ multiplex PCR; TCRdb has only the in-frame clones, and not every one. The repertoire holds over 200,000 clones, over 65% seen once, with around 1.2% in the top ten. The specimen sequenced was PBMCs. The receptors here all came from a human donor in good health.

V usage is TRBV4-3 and J usage is TRBJ1-4; the D gene is possibly TRBD1 (5 bases). Germline CDR1 LGHNA, CDR2 YSLEER. This CDR3 has 16 amino acids. The V gene lost 0 bases and the J gene lost 3 bases, with 11 bases spanning the gap. CDR3 nucleotides: TGCGCCAGCAGCCAAGATCTCGCGGGGCCTAATGAAAAACTGTTTTTT. Translation gives CASSQDLAGPNEKLFF.

V gene TRBV4-1 combines with J gene TRBJ2-7; 11 bases match TRBD2. Trimming removed 3 bases from V and 2 bases from J; junction bases left unmatched: 6. The CDR3 runs to 16 residues. CDR1 is MGHRA, CDR2 YSYEKL, per germline. CDR3 protein: CASSQQGLAGPYEQYF. CDR3 DNA: TGCGCCAGCAGCCAGCAAGGACTAGCGGGTCCCTACGAGCAGTACTTC.

The table lists this clone with a count of one. This chain uses TRBV2 with TRBJ2-1; TRBD2 matches at 11 bases. Germline CDR1 reads SNHLY; CDR2 reads FYNNEI. Losses at the gene ends were 6 bases for V and 2 bases for J; bases not matched to a gene: 6. There are 16 residues in the CDR3. The CDR3 region is CASRPPGLAAYNEQFF. The CDR3 bases are TGTGCCAGCAGGCCGCCGGGACTAGCGGCCTACAATGAGCAGTTCTTC.

The J gene is TRBJ1-1, the V gene TRBV30; D gene ambiguous. Germline loops: CDR1 GTSNPN, CDR2 SVGIG (reference sequence). Trimming cost V 0 bases and J 0 bases, with 5 bases left between them. The CDR3 covers 13 residues. The CDR3 loop reads CAWSVRMNTEAFF. In DNA, the CDR3 is TGTGCCTGGAGTGTCAGGATGAACACTGAAGCTTTCTTT. Together with reference TRBV30 and TRBJ1-1, the CDR3 gives the full variable domain: SQTIHQWPATLVQPVGSPLSLECTVEGTSNPNLYWYRQAAGRGLQLLFYSVGIGQISSEVPQNLSASRPQDRQFILSSKKLLLSDSGFYLCAWSVRMNTEAFFGQGTRLTVV.

This clone appeared once. The J gene is TRBJ1-1, the V gene TRBV6-1, with D uncertain. The CDR3 contains 13 residues. V lost 2 bases and J 3 bases, leaving 7 bases between the germline ends. The germline V gene has CDR1 MNHNS and CDR2 SASEGT. The CDR3 region is CASSETRYTEAFF. The CDR3 DNA reads TGTGCCAGCAGTGAAACAAGATACACTGAAGCTTTCTTT.

This sequence joins TRBV5-1 and TRBJ1-4; 8 bases map to TRBD1. Germline lookup yields CDR1 SGHRS and CDR2 YFSETQ. V lost 4 bases and J lost 8; bases outside the gene matches: 4. This CDR3 is 13 amino acids long. CDR3: CASSARQGEKLFF. The CDR3 coding sequence is TGCGCCAGCAGCGCGAGACAGGGGGAAAAACTGTTTTTT.

The rearrangement links TRBV10-3 to TRBJ2-5; a possible D gene is TRBD1 (6 bases). Germline CDR1 reads ENHRY; CDR2 reads SYGVKD. The V end was cut by 0 bases, the J end by 2 bases, with 7 bases between. The CDR3 runs 14 residues. The CDR3 spells CAISESQGQETQYF. CDR3 DNA sequence: TGTGCCATCAGTGAGTCGCAGGGGCAAGAGACCCAGTACTTC.

This chain connects TRBV29-1 to TRBJ2-2; 10 nucleotides line up with TRBD2. The CDR3 length is 17 residues. Germline CDR1 and CDR2: SQVTM and ANQGSEA. With 3 bases clipped from V and 7 bases from J, the junction kept 14 bases outside the gene matches. The CDR3 region is CSVDLDSGRAVGGELFF. The CDR3 nucleotides read TGCAGCGTTGACTTGGACAGCGGGAGGGCCGTTGGCGGGGAGCTGTTTTTT.

The chain has TRBV6-1 and TRBJ2-3, with TRBD2 matching 7 bases. The CDR3 is 17 residues long. Germline loops: CDR1 MNHNS, CDR2 SASEGT. J gave up 0 bases and V 3 bases, and 9 bases lay outside the gene matches. The CDR3 spells CASSDGLADPSTDTQYF. The CDR3 DNA reads as TGTGCCAGCAGTGACGGGCTAGCGGACCCTAGCACAGATACGCAGTATTTT.

This rearrangement joins TRBV6-5 to TRBJ2-7; 9 bases fit TRBD1. Unmatched junction bases numbered 9, after V lost 5 bases and J lost 4 bases. The CDR3 is 15 amino acids. Per germline, CDR1 MNHEY and CDR2 SVGAGI. The CDR3 is CASSLRTGVSYEQYF. The CDR3 region has the DNA TGTGCCAGCAGTCTACGGACAGGGGTCAGTTACGAGCAGTACTTC.

The V call is TRBV2, the J call TRBJ1-1, with 10 bases aligning to TRBD1. V was clipped by 8 bases and J by 2 bases; unmatched bases: 2. The CDR3 contains 13 residues. Per germline, CDR1 SNHLY and CDR2 FYNNEI. DNA of the CDR3: TGTGCCAGCCGGACAGGGGGAAACACTGAAGCTTTCTTT. This translates into CASRTGGNTEAFF. Complete variable domain (other parts from reference TRBV2 and TRBJ1-1): EPEVTQTPSHQVTQMGQEVILRCVPISNHLYFYWYRQILGQKVEFLVSFYNNEISEKSEIFDDQFSVERPDGSNFTLKIRSTKLEDSAMYFCASRTGGNTEAFFGQGTRLTVV.

CDR3 nucleotides: TGTGCCAGCAGCGTCGACAGGGCACCAACCTACGAGCAGTACTTC. This translates into CASSVDRAPTYEQYF. The chain uses TRBV5-4 and TRBJ2-7; 7 nucleotides match TRBD1. The germline V gene has CDR1 SGHNT and CDR2 YYREEE (reference sequence). This CDR3 contains 15 residues. Unmatched junction bases numbered 9, after V lost 4 bases and J lost 2 bases.

This chain connects TRBV4-1 to TRBJ2-2, with D possibly TRBD1 on 6 matching bases. Looked up from germline, CDR1 is MGHRA and CDR2 is YSYEKL. CDR3 size: 15 residues. The V and J ends lost 4 bases and 4 bases respectively, with 13 bases between them. The CDR3 DNA reads TGCGCCAGCAGCCTTCTGGGGGCGCGCACCGGGGAGCTGTTTTTT. It specifies CASSLLGARTGELFF.

This chain joins TRBV7-9 and TRBJ1-2; D remains ambiguous. The CDR3 runs 12 residues. V was shortened by 3 bases and J by 6 bases, with 8 bases between the two germline ends. Germline V CDR1 and CDR2: SEHNR, FQNEAQ (reference sequence). CDR3 DNA: TGTGCCAGCAGCTTCGAACAGAATGGCTACACCTTC. Translating gives CASSFEQNGYTF.

The chain employs TRBV7-8 and TRBJ2-1; no firm D call. The CDR3 covers 16 residues. The V end lost 5 bases, the J end lost 0 bases, and 14 bases lay between the germline ends. Germline loops: CDR1 SGHVS, CDR2 FQNEAQ. The CDR3 reads CASSEYEAGSYNEQFF. The CDR3 DNA follows: TGTGCCAGCAGCGAATATGAGGCCGGCTCCTACAATGAGCAGTTCTTC.

This clone was observed a few times. The gene calls are TRBV27 and TRBJ2-6; the D gene is possibly TRBD1 (6 bases). Trimming took off 7 bases at V and 0 bases at J, with 13 bases between the two ends. The CDR3 contains 16 residues. Germline V gives CDR1 MNHEY, CDR2 SMNVEV (reference sequence). Here the CDR3 DNA reads TGTGCCAGCACCCCCGGGACACCCTCTGGGGCCAACGTCCTGACTTTC. This sequence encodes CASTPGTPSGANVLTF.

V is TRBV7-9 and J is TRBJ2-1, with 8 bases fitting TRBD1. Germline values: CDR1 SEHNR, CDR2 FQNEAQ (reference sequence). The CDR3 length is 17 residues. V shed 1 base and J 4 bases; nucleotides not matched to a gene: 9. As DNA, the CDR3 is TGTGCCAGCAGCTTAGAATACCGGACAGGGACTTACAATGAGCAGTTCTTC. It yields the protein CASSLEYRTGTYNEQFF.

The CDR3 DNA reads TGTGCCAGCAGGACCGGGACTAGCGGTTTAAGCTCCTACAATGAGCAGTTCTTC. Its protein is CASRTGTSGLSSYNEQFF. The gene calls are TRBV5-8 and TRBJ2-1; TRBD2 matches at 11 bases. This CDR3 comprises 18 residues. With V trimmed by 5 bases and J by 0 bases, 10 bases remained unmatched. CDR1 SGHTS and CDR2 YDEGEE come from the germline V gene.

The chain links TRBV19 to TRBJ1-5, with 9 bases lining up with TRBD1. This CDR3 contains 17 residues. J lost 4 bases, V lost 3 bases, and 10 bases had no gene match. Looked up from germline, CDR1 is LNHDA and CDR2 is SQIVND (reference sequence). The CDR3: CASSIVGQGMWNQPQHF. DNA of the CDR3: TGTGCCAGTAGTATTGTAGGACAGGGGATGTGGAATCAGCCCCAGCATTTT.

The rearrangement joins TRBV10-3 to TRBJ2-2, with 11 bases aligning to TRBD1. Germline trimming cut 6 bases from V and 7 bases from J; bases unmatched to any gene: 7. Germline loops: CDR1 ENHRY, CDR2 SYGVKD. The CDR3 is 15 residues long. CDR3 DNA: TGTGCCATCAGACCAGGACAGGGGGCCGGCGGGGAGCTGTTTTTT. This gives the protein CAIRPGQGAGGELFF.

About this clone itself: Within the sample, other DNA sequences also encode this same CDR3. The V call is TRBV28, the J call TRBJ2-7, with TRBD1 identical over 8 bases. Germline V gene data show CDR1 as MDHEN and CDR2 as SYDVKM. The CDR3 contains 14 residues. Germline trimming cut 6 bases from V and 0 bases from J; bases unmatched to any gene: 4. This chain's CDR3 is CASSSGQGSYEQYF. In DNA form, the CDR3 reads TGTGCCAGCAGCTCCGGACAGGGCTCCTACGAGCAGTACTTC.

The chain is built from TRBV5-4 and TRBJ2-7, with TRBD2 identical over 10 bases. J gave up 5 bases and V 4 bases, and 6 bases lay outside the gene matches. CDR1 is SGHNT, CDR2 YYREEE, per germline (reference sequence). The CDR3 is made up of 14 amino acids. The CDR3 bases are TGTGCCAGCAGCACAGCGGGAGGGCCCCACGAGCAGTACTTC. Amino acid sequence: CASSTAGGPHEQYF.

The genes are TRBV7-3 and TRBJ2-5, with a tentative D call TRBD2 (6 bases). The germline V gene has CDR1 SGHTA and CDR2 FQGTGA. V gave up 6 bases and J gave up 1 base, with 21 bases separating them. This CDR3 has 17 amino acids. CDR3 DNA sequence: TGTGCCAGCAGATGGGGGGTCGGGAGTGCTTCCCAAGAGACCCAGTACTTC. Its protein is CASRWGVGSASQETQYF.

The J gene is TRBJ1-1, the V gene TRBV19; possibly TRBD1 for D (6 bases). This CDR3 has 16 residues. Germline V gene data show CDR1 as LNHDA and CDR2 as SQIVND (reference sequence). Deletions cut 6 bases from V and 0 bases from J, with 17 bases between. The CDR3 spells CASRLWGGAVNTEAFF. The CDR3 coding sequence is TGTGCCAGTAGACTCTGGGGGGGCGCGGTGAACACTGAAGCTTTCTTT.